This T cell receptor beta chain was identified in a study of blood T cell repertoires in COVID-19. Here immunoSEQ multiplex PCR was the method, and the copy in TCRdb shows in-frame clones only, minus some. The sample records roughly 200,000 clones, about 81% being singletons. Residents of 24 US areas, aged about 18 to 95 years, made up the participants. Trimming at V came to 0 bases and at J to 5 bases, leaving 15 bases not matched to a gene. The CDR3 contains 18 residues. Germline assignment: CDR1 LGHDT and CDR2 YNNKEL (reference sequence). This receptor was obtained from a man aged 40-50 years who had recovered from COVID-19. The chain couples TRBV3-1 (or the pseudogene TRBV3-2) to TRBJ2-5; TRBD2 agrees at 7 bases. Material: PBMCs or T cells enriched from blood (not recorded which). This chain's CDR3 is CASSQDRLEGGSGETQYF. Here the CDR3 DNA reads TGTGCCAGCAGCCAAGATCGTTTGGAGGGCGGGAGTGGGGAGACCCAGTACTTC.